The rows below give T cell receptor beta chains drawn from one sample of a study of shared clonotypes between healthy human individuals. Here immunoSEQ multiplex PCR was the method, and the copy in TCRdb shows in-frame clones only, minus some. The repertoire consists of 660,000 or so clones, with about 96% occurring once and the leading ten covering approximately 0.1%. Sequencing used naive CD8+ T cells sorted from blood. The receptors shown here come from a woman in her 30s in good health. The CDR3 runs from the conserved cysteine through the conserved F or W. Fields, in order: V gene, D gene, clone size, J gene, CDR3 protein, CDR3 DNA. The D gene is left open where the match is weak. Expanded clones are given a class, and other clones once, few, many or no size at all.

v_call: TRBV6-5; d_call: .; clone_size: .; j_call: TRBJ2-5; cdr3_aa: CASSSVGGAAETQYF; cdr3_nt: TGTGCCAGCAGTTCCGTTGGGGGGGCCGCTGAGACCCAGTACTTC
v_call: TRBV5-8; d_call: .; clone_size: .; j_call: TRBJ1-1; cdr3_aa: CASSLSPGDTEAFF; cdr3_nt: TGTGCCAGCAGCTTAAGTCCCGGCGACACTGAAGCTTTCTTT
v_call: TRBV5-6; d_call: .; clone_size: .; j_call: TRBJ2-7; cdr3_aa: CASSLEGQSYEQYF; cdr3_nt: TGTGCCAGCAGCTTGGAGGGGCAGTCCTACGAGCAGTACTTC
v_call: TRBV7-9; d_call: TRBD1; clone_size: once; j_call: TRBJ2-5; cdr3_aa: CASSYRQGRETQYF; cdr3_nt: TGTGCCAGCAGTTACCGACAGGGTCGAGAGACCCAGTACTTC
v_call: TRBV10-3; d_call: TRBD2; clone_size: .; j_call: TRBJ2-7; cdr3_aa: CAISRGGSYEQYF; cdr3_nt: TGTGCCATCAGTCGGGGGGGCTCCTACGAGCAGTACTTC
v_call: TRBV5-6; d_call: .; clone_size: once; j_call: TRBJ1-2; cdr3_aa: CASSLKGDGYGYTF; cdr3_nt: TGTGCCAGCAGCTTGAAGGGAGATGGCTATGGCTACACCTTC
v_call: TRBV2; d_call: .; clone_size: .; j_call: TRBJ1-1; cdr3_aa: CASSGTKSSEAFF; cdr3_nt: TGTGCCAGCAGTGGGACCAAGTCTAGTGAAGCTTTCTTT
v_call: TRBV5-6; d_call: .; clone_size: .; j_call: TRBJ1-1; cdr3_aa: CASTSLIENTEAFF; cdr3_nt: TGTGCCAGTACATCCCTTATCGAGAACACTGAAGCTTTCTTT
v_call: TRBV6-4; d_call: .; clone_size: .; j_call: TRBJ2-7; cdr3_aa: CASSGNERGDYEQYF; cdr3_nt: TGTGCCAGCAGTGGTAATGAACGGGGCGACTACGAGCAGTACTTC
v_call: TRBV7-9; d_call: TRBD1; clone_size: .; j_call: TRBJ2-7; cdr3_aa: CASSLRGQEEQYF; cdr3_nt: TGTGCCAGCAGCTTGAGAGGACAGGAGGAGCAGTACTTC
v_call: TRBV19; d_call: .; clone_size: .; j_call: TRBJ2-7; cdr3_aa: CASSPGRGPYEQYF; cdr3_nt: TGTGCCAGTAGCCCCGGACGGGGACCCTACGAGCAGTACTTC
v_call: TRBV27; d_call: .; clone_size: .; j_call: TRBJ2-7; cdr3_aa: CASSSGARIYEQYF; cdr3_nt: TGTGCCAGCAGTTCCGGGGCCCGGATCTACGAGCAGTACTTC
v_call: TRBV27; d_call: TRBD1; clone_size: .; j_call: TRBJ1-1; cdr3_aa: CASSLTGVNTEAFF; cdr3_nt: TGTGCCAGCAGTTTAACAGGGGTGAACACTGAAGCTTTCTTT
v_call: TRBV7-9; d_call: TRBD2; clone_size: .; j_call: TRBJ2-7; cdr3_aa: CASSQGLAGELFTYEQYF; cdr3_nt: TGTGCCAGCAGCCAGGGACTAGCGGGAGAACTGTTCACCTACGAGCAGTACTTC
v_call: TRBV19; d_call: .; clone_size: .; j_call: TRBJ1-4; cdr3_aa: CASSFAGLTNEKLFF; cdr3_nt: TGTGCCAGTAGTTTTGCGGGATTAACAAATGAAAAACTGTTTTTT
v_call: TRBV5-6; d_call: .; clone_size: once; j_call: TRBJ1-2; cdr3_aa: CASSPLPDSAYGYTF; cdr3_nt: TGTGCCAGCAGCCCTCTCCCGGACAGCGCATATGGCTACACCTTC
v_call: TRBV6-5; d_call: .; clone_size: .; j_call: TRBJ2-2; cdr3_aa: CASSYSIQPNTGELFF; cdr3_nt: TGTGCCAGCAGTTACTCGATTCAGCCGAACACCGGGGAGCTGTTTTTT
v_call: TRBV6-1; d_call: TRBD1; clone_size: .; j_call: TRBJ2-1; cdr3_aa: CAAEIGQGLDEQFF; cdr3_nt: TGTGCCGCCGAGATAGGACAGGGTCTCGATGAGCAGTTCTTC
v_call: TRBV6-6; d_call: .; clone_size: .; j_call: TRBJ2-1; cdr3_aa: CASSYGLGDEQFF; cdr3_nt: TGTGCCAGCAGTTACGGACTGGGCGATGAGCAGTTCTTC
v_call: TRBV4-2; d_call: .; clone_size: .; j_call: TRBJ2-7; cdr3_aa: CASSQVFTSPYEQYF; cdr3_nt: TGTGCCAGCAGCCAAGTGTTCACTAGTCCCTACGAGCAGTACTTC
v_call: TRBV27; d_call: .; clone_size: .; j_call: TRBJ1-1; cdr3_aa: CASSPSFGTMNTEAFF; cdr3_nt: TGTGCCAGCAGTCCGAGCTTTGGAACTATGAACACTGAAGCTTTCTTT
v_call: TRBV5-1; d_call: .; clone_size: .; j_call: TRBJ2-1; cdr3_aa: CASSLAEEAYNEQFF; cdr3_nt: TGCGCCAGCAGCTTAGCGGAAGAAGCCTACAATGAGCAGTTCTTC
v_call: TRBV7-3; d_call: TRBD1; clone_size: .; j_call: TRBJ2-3; cdr3_aa: CASSPRQGVADTQYF; cdr3_nt: TGTGCCAGCAGCCCCAGACAGGGAGTAGCAGATACGCAGTATTTT
v_call: TRBV9; d_call: .; clone_size: once; j_call: TRBJ2-1; cdr3_aa: CASSVEGGSYNEQFF; cdr3_nt: TGTGCCAGCAGCGTAGAAGGGGGCTCCTACAATGAGCAGTTCTTC
v_call: TRBV9; d_call: TRBD2; clone_size: .; j_call: TRBJ2-2; cdr3_aa: CASSGPGSGRDRGTGELFF; cdr3_nt: TGTGCCAGCAGCGGCCCGGGGAGCGGGAGGGACCGCGGCACCGGGGAGCTGTTTTTT
v_call: TRBV7-8; d_call: .; clone_size: .; j_call: TRBJ2-7; cdr3_aa: CASSLSLRPESSYEQYF; cdr3_nt: TGTGCCAGCAGCTTGAGCCTTCGTCCAGAGTCCTCCTACGAGCAGTACTTC
v_call: TRBV27; d_call: TRBD2; clone_size: .; j_call: TRBJ2-7; cdr3_aa: CASSLWGGSYEQYF; cdr3_nt: TGTGCCAGCAGTTTATGGGGAGGGTCCTACGAGCAGTACTTC
v_call: TRBV28; d_call: TRBD1; clone_size: once; j_call: TRBJ1-1; cdr3_aa: CASSFRRGTFF; cdr3_nt: TGTGCCAGCAGTTTCCGCAGGGGGACTTTCTTT
v_call: TRBV7-9; d_call: .; clone_size: few; j_call: TRBJ1-2; cdr3_aa: CASSFSGGLNYGYTF; cdr3_nt: TGTGCCAGCAGCTTCTCCGGGGGATTAAACTATGGCTACACCTTC
v_call: TRBV5-6; d_call: .; clone_size: .; j_call: TRBJ1-5; cdr3_aa: CASSLGGAVDYQPQHF; cdr3_nt: TGTGCCAGCAGCTTGGGGGGGGCTGTGGACTATCAGCCCCAGCATTTT
v_call: TRBV27; d_call: .; clone_size: .; j_call: TRBJ1-1; cdr3_aa: CASREGGTEAFF; cdr3_nt: TGTGCCAGCAGAGAGGGGGGCACTGAAGCTTTCTTT
v_call: TRBV29-1; d_call: .; clone_size: .; j_call: TRBJ2-7; cdr3_aa: CSVEDQGSYEQYF; cdr3_nt: TGCAGCGTTGAAGATCAGGGGAGCTACGAGCAGTACTTC
v_call: TRBV7-2; d_call: TRBD1; clone_size: .; j_call: TRBJ1-2; cdr3_aa: CASSGIDRETNYGYTF; cdr3_nt: TGTGCCAGCAGCGGTATCGACAGGGAGACTAACTATGGCTACACCTTC
v_call: TRBV14; d_call: .; clone_size: .; j_call: TRBJ2-1; cdr3_aa: CASSQDPSSSHEQFF; cdr3_nt: TGTGCCAGCAGCCAAGATCCTAGTTCGTCCCATGAGCAGTTCTTC
v_call: TRBV7-8; d_call: .; clone_size: .; j_call: TRBJ1-1; cdr3_aa: CASSLGGATEAFF; cdr3_nt: TGTGCCAGCAGCTTAGGTGGGGCCACTGAAGCTTTCTTT
v_call: TRBV6-6; d_call: .; clone_size: .; j_call: TRBJ2-7; cdr3_aa: CASSYGTAPYEQYF; cdr3_nt: TGTGCCAGCAGTTACGGAACGGCCCCCTACGAGCAGTACTTC
v_call: TRBV5-4; d_call: TRBD1; clone_size: .; j_call: TRBJ2-2; cdr3_aa: CASTAGTGKGGELFF; cdr3_nt: TGTGCCAGCACCGCCGGGACAGGGAAGGGCGGGGAGCTGTTTTTT
v_call: TRBV28; d_call: TRBD1; clone_size: once; j_call: TRBJ2-7; cdr3_aa: CASALQGFPYEQYF; cdr3_nt: TGTGCCAGCGCATTACAGGGGTTTCCCTACGAGCAGTACTTC
v_call: TRBV15; d_call: TRBD1; clone_size: .; j_call: TRBJ2-1; cdr3_aa: CATSRETGGVEQFF; cdr3_nt: TGTGCCACCAGCAGAGAGACAGGGGGTGTTGAGCAGTTCTTC
v_call: TRBV4-1; d_call: .; clone_size: .; j_call: TRBJ1-3; cdr3_aa: CASSQDEGIVPMQPGNTIYF; cdr3_nt: TGCGCCAGCAGCCAAGATGAGGGGATCGTCCCGATGCAGCCTGGAAACACCATATATTTT
v_call: TRBV30; d_call: TRBD2; clone_size: once; j_call: TRBJ2-2; cdr3_aa: CAWSWTSYHTGELFF; cdr3_nt: TGTGCCTGGAGTTGGACTAGCTATCACACCGGGGAGCTGTTTTTT
v_call: TRBV4-1; d_call: .; clone_size: .; j_call: TRBJ2-7; cdr3_aa: CASSQVDTDYEQYF; cdr3_nt: TGCGCCAGCAGCCAAGTGGATACAGACTACGAGCAGTACTTC
v_call: TRBV5-1; d_call: .; clone_size: .; j_call: TRBJ2-7; cdr3_aa: CASSWSLGYEQYF; cdr3_nt: TGCGCCAGCAGCTGGAGTCTTGGCTACGAGCAGTACTTC
v_call: TRBV30; d_call: .; clone_size: .; j_call: TRBJ1-1; cdr3_aa: CAWSPGFEAFF; cdr3_nt: TGTGCCTGGAGTCCAGGGTTCGAAGCTTTCTTT
v_call: TRBV5-4; d_call: TRBD2; clone_size: .; j_call: TRBJ2-1; cdr3_aa: CASSFPGLAGAGNEQFF; cdr3_nt: TGTGCCAGCAGCTTCCCGGGACTAGCGGGAGCAGGCAATGAGCAGTTCTTC
v_call: TRBV6-1; d_call: .; clone_size: .; j_call: TRBJ1-2; cdr3_aa: CASALGQLGNYGYTF; cdr3_nt: TGTGCCAGCGCCCTCGGACAGCTGGGGAACTATGGCTACACCTTC
v_call: TRBV27; d_call: TRBD1; clone_size: .; j_call: TRBJ2-2; cdr3_aa: CASSDTGALNTGELFF; cdr3_nt: TGTGCCAGCAGTGACACAGGGGCCCTGAACACCGGGGAGCTGTTTTTT
v_call: TRBV7-6; d_call: .; clone_size: .; j_call: TRBJ2-3; cdr3_aa: CASSLNGGGDTQYF; cdr3_nt: TGTGCCAGCAGCTTAAACGGTGGGGGAGATACGCAGTATTTT
v_call: TRBV5-6; d_call: .; clone_size: .; j_call: TRBJ2-7; cdr3_aa: CASSLGSRNSYEQYF; cdr3_nt: TGTGCCAGCAGCTTGGGATCGCGGAACTCCTACGAGCAGTACTTC